Sequencing of this T cell receptor beta chain was carried out in a study of regulatory T cells in long-lasting Graves disease. Points from the study as a whole: The number of shared public clonotypes was higher in persistent patients (about 3,000) than new patients (more than 850). What was studied was peripheral blood only, and not thyroid tissue.

CDR1 and CDR2 (germline): SQVTM, ANQGSEA. Trimming at V came to 7 bases and at J to 5 bases, leaving 15 bases not matched to a gene. There are 16 residues in the CDR3. The table lists this clonotype with a few counts. The antigen is unknown. The time point was: newly diagnosed GD, antithyroid drugs for less than 3 months. Preparation of the TCR library used RNA extracted from PBMCs. American Thyroid Association guidelines defined how Graves' disease was diagnosed. Arm-PCR with iRepertoire HTBI primers amplified the CDR3 regions for these TCR beta libraries. Each CDR3 protein gets one entry after TCRdb re-called the multiplex PCR reads with MiXCR. Found here are some 340,000 distinct CDR3 sequences, about 12% of them singletons; the top ten hold 15% to 20%. These data were also reused for a study on T cells in Graves' hyperthyroidism and ophthalmopathy. That study reports: Exclusion criteria comprised uncontrolled infection, other autoimmune disease, pregnancy or lactation.

V usage is TRBV29-1 and J usage is TRBJ2-5; 11 bases are a match to TRBD1. This receptor was taken from a woman aged 18-35 years with Graves disease. Sequenced here: peripheral blood mononuclear cells (PBMCs), sampled at new diagnosis, from a patient treated with antithyroid drugs. Written as DNA, the CDR3 is TGCAGCGCAACGGACAGGGGGCCGTCGGTTCGCGAGACCCAGTACTTC. Translating gives CSATDRGPSVRETQYF.